The 32 T cell receptor beta chains below all came from one sample that was sequenced in a study of T-cell memory formation after mild COVID-19. TCRdb used MiXCR to reprocess the 5' RACE reads, holding one entry per CDR3 protein. Of some 450,000 distinct CDR3 sequences in the sample, around 19% are singletons; the top ten hold approximately 8.4%. Sequenced material: PBMCs or a T cell subset sorted from them (not recorded which). Every receptor here comes from an adult woman who had mild COVID-19 (a few samples of this study predate the infection). Cell type and time point are not known.

The chain joins TRBV5-1 to TRBJ1-3, with D unclear. V was cut by 0 bases and J by 8 bases, with 12 bases left in between. CDR1 is SGHRS, CDR2 YFSETQ, per germline. The CDR3 is made up of 14 amino acids. For the CDR3, the DNA is TGCGCCAGCAGCTTGGCCGGAAACGAGGACACCATATATTTT. Encoded protein: CASSLAGNEDTIYF.

This clonotype was recorded many times. The chain joins TRBV5-1 to TRBJ2-7, with TRBD1 identical over 9 bases. The CDR3 runs to 14 residues. The trim removed 1 base at V and 9 bases at J, leaving 8 bases unmatched. CDR1 is SGHRS, CDR2 YFSETQ, per germline. The CDR3 DNA reads as TGCGCCAGCAGCTTGAGACAGGGGGACGCTTCGCAGTACTTC. Amino acids: CASSLRQGDASQYF.

The CDR3 DNA sequence: TGCGCCAGCACCACGACAGGGGGCACAGATACGCAGTATTTT. Translation gives CASTTTGGTDTQYF. The rearrangement links TRBV5-1 to TRBJ2-3; TRBD1 matches 8 bases. J lost 1 base, V lost 6 bases, and 4 bases had no gene match. The CDR3 consists of 14 residues. The germline V gene has CDR1 SGHRS and CDR2 YFSETQ. The complete variable domain, with remaining parts taken from reference TRBV5-1 and TRBJ2-3, reads KAGVTQTPRYLIKTRGQQVTLSCSPISGHRSVSWYQQTPGQGLQFLFEYFSETQRNKGNFPGRFSGRQFSNSRSEMNVSTLELGDSALYLCASTTTGGTDTQYFGPGTRLTVL.

This clonotype was detected a few times. The genes are TRBV19 and TRBJ1-4; 9 bases agree with TRBD1. CDR1 is LNHDA and CDR2 is SQIVND in the germline V gene (reference sequence). This CDR3 spans 16 amino acids. Unmatched junction bases numbered 6, after V lost 2 bases and J lost 5 bases. CDR3 loop: CASSIYRDRANEKLFF. The CDR3 coding sequence is TGTGCCAGTAGTATATACCGGGACAGGGCGAATGAAAAACTGTTTTTT.

The chain links TRBV5-1 to TRBJ1-1; perhaps TRBD1 as D (5 bases). Germline V lookup: CDR1 SGHRS, CDR2 YFSETQ. There are 14 residues in the CDR3. V was trimmed by 0 bases and J by 6 bases, leaving 12 bases between them. DNA of the CDR3: TGCGCCAGCAGCTTGGTTGGACAACCGTCTGAAGCTTTCTTT. As protein: CASSLVGQPSEAFF.

There are a few counts of this clonotype. The chain has TRBV5-1 and TRBJ2-2; possibly TRBD1 for D (5 bases). Germline loops: CDR1 SGHRS, CDR2 YFSETQ. Trimming stripped 4 bases from V and 4 bases from J, with 20 bases between. The CDR3 totals 17 residues. The CDR3, as DNA: TGCGCCAGCAGCCCCGAGCAGGGCTGGGGAAGCACCGGGGAGCTGTTTTTT. Protein sequence: CASSPEQGWGSTGELFF.

The chain has TRBV7-2 and TRBJ1-5; TRBD1 agrees at 7 bases. Germline values: CDR1 SGHTA, CDR2 FQGNSA. This CDR3 has 14 amino acids. V was pared by 7 bases and J by 3 bases, with 6 bases of the junction left unmatched. The CDR3 coding sequence is TGTGCCAGCACTCCGGGACAGCTCAATCAGCCCCAGCATTTT. It yields the protein CASTPGQLNQPQHF. Full variable domain (missing parts from reference TRBV7-2 and TRBJ1-5): GAGVSQSPSNKVTEKGKDVELRCDPISGHTALYWYRQSLGQGLEFLIYFQGNSAPDKSGLPSDRFSAERTGGSVSTLTIQRTQQEDSAVYLCASTPGQLNQPQHFGDGTRLSIL.

The chain links TRBV5-4 to TRBJ1-6, with a weak D call TRBD1 (6 bases). With 2 bases removed from V and 5 bases from J, the gap between germline ends came to 26 bases. The germline gives CDR1 SGHNT, CDR2 YYREEE (reference sequence). The CDR3 length is 20 residues. CDR3 DNA sequence: TGTGCCAGCAGCTTACCCGGTGGTACTGACAGGCTGGGGGATAATTCACCCCTCCACTTT. It is translated as CASSLPGGTDRLGDNSPLHF.

This chain uses TRBV15 with TRBJ2-3, with a tentative D call TRBD2 (5 bases). The CDR3 is 16 amino acids. Germline V CDR1 and CDR2: LNHNV, YYDKDF (reference sequence). Between the trimmed V and J ends, which lost 5 bases and 1 base, there was a span of 16 bases. The CDR3 bases are TGTGCCACCAGCCCCGGGGTCGGGGTCCGCACAGATACGCAGTATTTT. The encoded protein is CATSPGVGVRTDTQYF.

This clonotype was detected a few times. J is TRBJ2-1 and V is TRBV20-1; D not resolved. Per germline, CDR1 DFQATT and CDR2 SNEGSKA (reference sequence). CDR3 length equals 16 residues. Trimming took 3 bases from V and 1 from J, leaving 16 bases between them. CDR3 region: CSASNLEFGSYNEQFF. In DNA form, the CDR3 reads TGCAGTGCTAGCAACCTGGAGTTCGGGTCCTACAATGAGCAGTTCTTC.

The V and J genes are TRBV4-1 and TRBJ1-1; D is ambiguous. This CDR3 comprises 17 residues. V was pared by 2 bases and J by 3 bases, with 19 bases between. Germline lookup yields CDR1 MGHRA and CDR2 YSYEKL. The CDR3 DNA reads as TGCGCCAGCAGCCAACGAGCTGGGAGTCGCTCCTACACTGAAGCTTTCTTT. Translated: CASSQRAGSRSYTEAFF.

This clonotype was seen a few times. V usage is TRBV6-5 and J usage is TRBJ1-1, with a possible D match to TRBD1 (5 bases). Per germline, CDR1 MNHEY and CDR2 SVGAGI. The CDR3 length is 16 residues. Trimming stripped 0 bases from V and 5 bases from J, with 16 bases between. CDR3 in amino acids: CASSYSLGTRVTEAFF. The CDR3 DNA is TGTGCCAGCAGTTACTCCTTGGGGACTCGGGTGACTGAAGCTTTCTTT.

This clonotype was recorded at least ten times. V gene TRBV5-1 combines with J gene TRBJ1-1, with D maybe TRBD1 (6 bases). CDR3 size: 14 residues. The germline CDR1 and CDR2 sequences are SGHRS and YFSETQ. Trimming removed 0 bases from V and 4 bases from J, with 10 bases in between. As DNA, the CDR3 is TGCGCCAGCAGCTTGGTGGGGGGCAGCACTGAAGCTTTCTTT. This gives the protein CASSLVGGSTEAFF.

This chain uses TRBV2 with TRBJ1-1; possible D gene TRBD1, 6 bases. Germline-derived CDR1 and CDR2 are SNHLY and FYNNEI. The CDR3 extends over 14 amino acids. The germline V and J ends were trimmed by 7 bases and 5 bases, with 17 bases remaining between them. The CDR3 bases are TGTGCCAGCAAGGACCAGGGGTGGGGTACTGAAGCTTTCTTT. This gives the protein CASKDQGWGTEAFF.

V is TRBV27 and J is TRBJ2-1, with D possibly called TRBD1 or TRBD2 (5 bases each). The germline CDR1 and CDR2 sequences are MNHEY and SMNVEV (reference sequence). CDR3 size: 12 residues. The V and J ends lost 10 bases and 15 bases respectively, with 22 bases between them. The CDR3, as DNA: TGTGCCACCGTGGGGCCCTCGGGGTCGTCGTTCTTC. It yields the protein CATVGPSGSSFF.

The V and J genes are TRBV10-3 and TRBJ2-7; 10 nucleotides agree with TRBD1. The trim removed 11 bases at V and 5 bases at J, leaving 9 bases unmatched. This CDR3 comprises 13 residues. Germline CDR1 is ENHRY and CDR2 is SYGVKD. In nucleotides, the CDR3 is TGTGCCGCAGGGACAGGGGTAAAGGACGAGCAGTACTTC. As protein: CAAGTGVKDEQYF.

The chain combines TRBV25-1 with TRBJ2-7, with TRBD2 matching over 11 bases. This CDR3 comprises 14 residues. V shed 6 bases, J shed 9 bases, and the junction held 10 bases outside the gene matches. Germline CDR1 and CDR2: MGHDK and SYGVNS. CDR3 DNA: TGTGCCAGCAGATCACTAGCGGGAGAGGTCGCGCAGTACTTC. This gives the protein CASRSLAGEVAQYF.

The J gene is TRBJ1-5, the V gene TRBV12-3 or TRBV12-4, with D possibly being TRBD1 (5 bases). V was pared by 5 bases and J by 0 bases, with 23 bases between. The CDR3 has 19 amino acids. This chain's CDR3 is CASSPRDGSGVYSNQPQHF. The CDR3 nucleotides read TGTGCCAGCAGTCCCCGTGACGGTTCGGGGGTTTATAGCAATCAGCCCCAGCATTTT.

The table lists this clonotype with a few counts. The V gene is TRBV29-1, the J gene TRBJ2-1; 9 nucleotides match TRBD2. V shed 5 bases, J shed 3 bases, and the junction held 5 bases outside the gene matches. CDR3 length: 14 amino acids. Germline CDR1 SQVTM, CDR2 ANQGSEA. DNA for the CDR3: TGCAGCGTTCGGCTAGCGGGACTCTACAATGAGCAGTTCTTC. Translating gives CSVRLAGLYNEQFF.

The chain carries TRBV6-1 and TRBJ2-3; 12 bases line up with TRBD2. This CDR3 is 17 amino acids long. CDR1 MNHNS and CDR2 SASEGT come from the germline V gene. The ends lost 2 bases at V and 3 bases at J; junction bases unmatched: 6. This chain's CDR3 is CASSELAGGGRTDTQYF. CDR3 DNA sequence: TGTGCCAGCAGTGAACTAGCGGGGGGGGGCCGGACAGATACGCAGTATTTT.

This clonotype was seen a handful of times. The V call is TRBV12-3 or TRBV12-4, the J call TRBJ2-5; the match to TRBD1 covers 8 bases. CDR3 size: 16 residues. The trim removed 1 base at V and 5 bases at J, leaving 9 bases unmatched. The CDR3 DNA reads TGTGCCAGCAGTTTAGTAGCAGGGGGCGAAGGGGAGACCCAGTACTTC. This codes for CASSLVAGGEGETQYF.

This clonotype was counted many times. The chain couples TRBV12-3 or TRBV12-4 to TRBJ2-7, with D perhaps matching TRBD2 (6 bases). V was trimmed by 4 bases and J by 7 bases, leaving 8 bases between them. This CDR3 is built from 11 residues. Here the CDR3 DNA reads TGTGCCAGCAGTTCCCGGGGGGAGCAGTACTTC. This encodes CASSSRGEQYF.

V is TRBV15 and J is TRBJ2-1; 11 bases line up with TRBD2. V lost 0 bases to trimming and J lost 1 base; unmatched junction nucleotides: 2. CDR1 and CDR2 (germline): LNHNV, YYDKDF (reference sequence). The CDR3 has 17 residues. DNA of the CDR3: TGTGCCACCAGCAGAGATCTAGCGGGAGGATCCTACAATGAGCAGTTCTTC. Its translation is CATSRDLAGGSYNEQFF.

This clonotype turned up a few times. This chain uses TRBV5-1 with TRBJ2-5; 7 positions agree with TRBD1. Germline CDR1 is SGHRS and CDR2 is YFSETQ. V shed 0 bases, J shed 2 bases, and the junction held 4 bases outside the gene matches. The CDR3 sequence is 15 residues long. This CDR3 reads CASSLDRGPQETQYF. The CDR3 coding sequence is TGCGCCAGCAGCTTGGATAGGGGGCCTCAAGAGACCCAGTACTTC.

The chain combines TRBV24-1 with TRBJ2-1; TRBD2 is a possible D gene (5 bases). The V gene's germline CDR1 is KGHDR and CDR2 SFDVKD. The CDR3 length is 11 residues. Trimming took off 9 bases at V and 7 bases at J, with 9 bases between the two ends. CDR3 region: CATRRGNEQFF. DNA for the CDR3: TGTGCCACCCGCCGGGGAAATGAGCAGTTCTTC.

The V and J genes are TRBV11-1 and TRBJ2-7; 7 bases align to TRBD2. Germline CDR1 SGHAT, CDR2 FQDESV (reference sequence). The ends lost 5 bases at V and 2 bases at J; junction bases unmatched: 6. CDR3 size: 14 residues. In DNA form, the CDR3 reads TGTGCCAGCAGCGGGGCTAGCGGAACCTACGAGCAGTACTTC. It encodes CASSGASGTYEQYF. Looking up the rest from reference TRBV11-1 and TRBJ2-7 gives the full variable domain: EAEVAQSPRYKITEKSQAVAFWCDPISGHATLYWYRQILGQGPELLVQFQDESVVDDSQLPKDRFSAERLKGVDSTLKIQPAELGDSAMYLCASSGASGTYEQYFGPGTRLTVT.

This chain links TRBV6-5 with TRBJ2-3; D call uncertain. Germline V gene lookup returns CDR1 MNHEY and CDR2 SVGAGI. The CDR3 sequence is 13 residues long. Between the trimmed V and J ends, which lost 2 bases and 8 bases, there was a span of 11 bases. CDR3: CASSYGAGGTQYF. The CDR3 DNA follows: TGTGCCAGCAGTTACGGCGCCGGTGGTACGCAGTATTTT.

This clonotype has only a few counts. The V gene is TRBV18, the J gene TRBJ1-2; D may be TRBD1 (5 bases). Germline assignment: CDR1 KGHSH and CDR2 LQKENI. Between the trimmed V and J ends, which lost 2 bases and 6 bases, there was a span of 10 bases. There are 13 residues in the CDR3. CDR3 sequence: CASSPGGFDGYTF. The CDR3 nucleotides read TGTGCCAGCTCACCAGGGGGGTTCGATGGCTACACCTTC.

The V gene is TRBV6-2 or TRBV6-3, the J gene TRBJ2-1; 9 positions agree with TRBD2. The germline V gene has CDR1 MNHEY and CDR2 SVGEGT. The CDR3 length is 16 residues. V trimming: 0 bases; J trimming: 9 bases; junction bases outside the gene matches: 9. In nucleotides, the CDR3 is TGTGCCAGCAGTTACTCGGTGGCTAGCGGGATTGTTGAGCAGTTCTTC. Its protein is CASSYSVASGIVEQFF.

In this sample, this clonotype turned up a few times. This sequence joins TRBV5-6 and TRBJ1-2; the D gene is possibly TRBD1 (6 bases). The CDR3 totals 15 residues. V shed 3 bases and J shed 4 bases, with 16 bases lying between them. CDR1 and CDR2 (germline): SGHDT, YYEEEE. Here the CDR3 DNA reads TGTGCCAGCAGCTGGAGGACAGCTTTCCCCTATGGCTACACCTTC. Translation gives CASSWRTAFPYGYTF.

This clonotype was detected ten times or more. This chain links TRBV4-3 with TRBJ1-3; D is ambiguous. This CDR3 spans 15 amino acids. In germline, CDR1 is LGHNA, CDR2 YSLEER. V was shortened by 2 bases and J by 0 bases, with 8 bases between the two germline ends. CDR3 nucleotide sequence: TGCGCCAGCAGCCAAACACCTGGCTCTGGAAACACCATATATTTT. Translating it yields CASSQTPGSGNTIYF.

The chain couples TRBV24-1 to TRBJ1-5; D is unresolved. The CDR3 runs to 15 residues. The germline V gene encodes CDR1 KGHDR and CDR2 SFDVKD. The germline V and J ends were trimmed by 5 bases and 3 bases, with 13 bases remaining between them. The CDR3 nucleotides read TGTGCCACCAGTGGCGACCGGGAAGACAATCAGCCCCAGCATTTT. This encodes CATSGDREDNQPQHF.